This passage covers 21 T cell receptor beta chains from one sample sequenced in a study of T cells in Graves' hyperthyroidism and ophthalmopathy. RNA transcripts gave rise to amplified TCR beta CDR3 regions. The TCR CDR3 was amplified in a first-round RT-PCR using the HTBI primer set. TCRdb used MiXCR to reprocess the multiplex PCR reads, holding one entry per CDR3 protein. In the table there are some 570,000 distinct CDR3 sequences, approximately 17% of which are singletons. Material for sequencing was blood. The source of these receptors is a woman aged 18-29 years with Graves' ophthalmopathy.

This clonotype came up once. This chain links TRBV25-1 with TRBJ1-1; D unclear. The germline gives CDR1 MGHDK, CDR2 SYGVNS. The CDR3 totals 12 residues. Trimming took off 4 bases at V and 6 bases at J, with 9 bases between the two ends. The CDR3 DNA is TGTGCCAGCAGTGGCCCTGTGGCTGAAGCTTTCTTT. Translating it yields CASSGPVAEAFF.

V is TRBV4-1 and J is TRBJ1-2; perhaps TRBD1 as D (5 bases). V was shortened by 0 bases and J by 4 bases, with 12 bases between the two germline ends. Germline CDR1 MGHRA, CDR2 YSYEKL. This CDR3 has 15 amino acids. The CDR3 nucleotides read TGCGCCAGCAGCCAAGACGCGCAGGGCGGCTATGGCTACACCTTC. This translates into CASSQDAQGGYGYTF.

This clonotype came up many times. This chain joins TRBV28 and TRBJ2-5, with 10 bases fitting TRBD2. The CDR3 totals 14 residues. The J segment lost 5 bases and the V segment lost 5 bases, leaving 5 bases of the junction unmatched. CDR1 is MDHEN, CDR2 SYDVKM, per germline. In DNA form, the CDR3 reads TGTGCCAGCAGTCTCAATAGCGGGGGGGAGACCCAGTACTTC. This translates into CASSLNSGGETQYF.

The chain links TRBV29-1 to TRBJ2-7, with D possibly being TRBD1 or TRBD2 (7 bases each). The germline gives CDR1 SQVTM, CDR2 ANQGSEA. The CDR3 loop spans 14 amino acids. Trimming removed 6 bases from V and 4 bases from J, with 19 bases in between. The CDR3 sequence: CSVDSGQGGYEQYF. In nucleotides, the CDR3 is TGCAGCGTAGACTCGGGGCAGGGGGGGTACGAGCAGTACTTC.

This clonotype showed up just a few times. At one of its ends the junction is not consistent with the germline gene, which may arise from a read error. The J gene is TRBJ2-7, the V gene TRBV4-1; D remains unclear. The CDR3 loop spans 14 amino acids. Germline V gene data show CDR1 as MGHRA and CDR2 as YSYEKL. Here the CDR3 reads CASSQDLDSSEQYF. In nucleotides, the CDR3 is TGCGCCAGCAGCCAAGATTTGGATTCCTCCGAGCAGTACTTC.

This clonotype has just a few counts. The J gene is TRBJ1-1, the V gene TRBV6-1; no clear D. From germline, CDR1 is MNHNS and CDR2 SASEGT. V lost 5 bases to trimming and J lost 0 bases, with 10 bases between them. The CDR3 is 14 amino acids. CDR3 region: CASSLYVMNTEAFF. CDR3 coding DNA: TGTGCCAGCAGTCTCTACGTCATGAACACTGAAGCTTTCTTT.

Many counts were recorded for this clonotype. This chain connects TRBV20-1 to TRBJ2-7; D may correspond to TRBD1 or TRBD2 (6 bases each). The CDR3 consists of 19 residues. V was cut by 0 bases and J by 0 bases, with 24 bases left in between. Germline V gives CDR1 DFQATT, CDR2 SNEGSKA (reference sequence). The CDR3 spells CSARDYGFKAGHISYEQYF. As DNA, the CDR3 is TGCAGTGCTAGAGATTATGGGTTTAAGGCGGGACACATCTCCTACGAGCAGTACTTC.

This clonotype came up many times. This chain connects TRBV6-1 to TRBJ1-2; D gene unclear. This CDR3 spans 14 amino acids. Trimming took 6 bases from V and 0 from J, leaving 11 bases between them. Germline CDR1 reads MNHNS; CDR2 reads SASEGT. CDR3 loop: CASRLEGPNYGYTF. The CDR3 nucleotides are TGTGCCAGCAGGTTGGAGGGCCCTAACTATGGCTACACCTTC.

This clonotype was recorded many times. The chain recombines TRBV7-3 with TRBJ1-2; D is undetermined. Between the trimmed V and J ends, which lost 8 bases and 8 bases, there was a span of 24 bases. This CDR3 region has 15 residues. Germline loops: CDR1 SGHTA, CDR2 FQGTGA. CDR3 loop: CASPTPPLSLSGYTF. CDR3 coding DNA: TGTGCCAGCCCCACGCCCCCCCTTTCGCTCTCGGGCTACACCTTC.

The sample holds many counts of this clonotype. The CDR3 nucleotides read TGTGCCACCAGTGATTTTCAGGATAGCTATGGCTACACCTTC. Translated: CATSDFQDSYGYTF. The rearrangement joins TRBV24-1 to TRBJ1-2; D is unclear. Germline V gene data show CDR1 as KGHDR and CDR2 as SFDVKD. CDR3 length: 14 amino acids. Trimming took 1 base from V and 4 from J, leaving 9 bases between them.

This chain connects TRBV20-1 to TRBJ1-2, with a possible D match to TRBD1 (6 bases). Germline CDR1 reads DFQATT; CDR2 reads SNEGSKA (reference sequence). The CDR3 is 12 residues long. V was pared by 4 bases and J by 8 bases, with 14 bases between. The chain's CDR3 is CSAKRGADGYTF. The DNA for the CDR3 is TGCAGTGCTAAAAGGGGGGCAGACGGCTACACCTTC.

The chain employs TRBV6-2 or TRBV6-3 and TRBJ2-2; D is uncertain. Germline lookup yields CDR1 MNHEY and CDR2 SVGEGT. This CDR3 region has 13 residues. V was trimmed by 5 bases and J by 6 bases, leaving 10 bases between them. The CDR3 is CASSPDEAGELFF. CDR3 DNA sequence: TGTGCCAGCAGTCCCGACGAGGCCGGGGAGCTGTTTTTT.

This clonotype was picked up many times. The CDR3 DNA follows: TGTGCCAGCAGTTTCGGAGATGGGGGAGAGGATGAGCAGTTCTTC. Translating gives CASSFGDGGEDEQFF. The chain employs TRBV27 and TRBJ2-1, with D possibly called TRBD1 or TRBD2 (5 bases each). The CDR3 has 15 residues. The V end lost 3 bases, the J end lost 8 bases, and 17 bases lay between the germline ends. Germline CDR1 MNHEY, CDR2 SMNVEV (reference sequence).

This clonotype showed up many times. V and J are TRBV7-2 and TRBJ2-7, with 9 bases aligning to TRBD1. The CDR3 runs to 14 residues. V was pared by 2 bases and J by 5 bases, with 4 bases of the junction left unmatched. Germline CDR1 is SGHTA and CDR2 is FQGNSA. CDR3 in amino acids: CASSLTDRGHEQYF. CDR3 sequence (DNA): TGTGCCAGCAGCTTAACGGACAGGGGCCACGAGCAGTACTTC.

The gene calls are TRBV19 and TRBJ1-5; D gene unclear. The germline V gene has CDR1 LNHDA and CDR2 SQIVND (reference sequence). V shed 0 bases and J shed 6 bases, with 6 bases lying between them. The CDR3 is 13 amino acids. This chain's CDR3 is CASSIDAFQPQHF. The DNA for the CDR3 is TGTGCCAGTAGTATAGACGCGTTTCAGCCCCAGCATTTT.

In its sample, this clonotype was seen a few times. The chain uses TRBV30 and TRBJ1-1; 7 bases are a match to TRBD1. CDR3 length equals 14 residues. Germline V gives CDR1 GTSNPN, CDR2 SVGIG (reference sequence). Trimming took 6 bases from V and 3 from J; bases not matched to a gene: 10. The CDR3 DNA follows: TGTGCCTGCCCTAGGGCAGGGGGGGACACTGAAGCTTTCTTT. The encoded protein is CACPRAGGDTEAFF.

V and J are TRBV6-6 and TRBJ2-1; D ambiguous. Trimming took 2 bases from V and 5 from J, leaving 16 bases between them. The germline gives CDR1 MNHNY, CDR2 SVGAGI (reference sequence). CDR3 size: 16 residues. The CDR3 spells CASSYPPGGYNNEQFF. The DNA of the CDR3 is TGTGCCAGCAGTTACCCCCCTGGTGGGTATAACAATGAGCAGTTCTTC.

As for this clonotype: This could be a read error, since a much larger clone is one nucleotide away. The chain couples TRBV28 to TRBJ2-4; TRBD2 might be the D (6 bases). Germline V gene data show CDR1 as MDHEN and CDR2 as SYDVKM. The CDR3 runs 15 residues. The chain's CDR3 is CSSSPGVLAKNIQYF. The CDR3 DNA reads TGTTCCAGCAGTCCGGGGGTGTTAGCCAAAAACATTCAGTACTTC.

V and J are TRBV20-1 and TRBJ2-7; a possible D gene is TRBD1 (5 bases). The germline CDR1 and CDR2 sequences are DFQATT and SNEGSKA (reference sequence). V was trimmed by 1 base and J by 2 bases, leaving 15 bases between them. The CDR3 has 15 amino acids. Here the CDR3 reads CSARVWGPLTYEQYF. CDR3 nucleotide sequence: TGCAGTGCTAGAGTATGGGGCCCTCTAACCTACGAGCAGTACTTC.

This chain connects TRBV19 to TRBJ2-7; no reliable D call. From germline, CDR1 is LNHDA and CDR2 SQIVND (reference sequence). V was shortened by 3 bases and J by 4 bases, with 10 bases between the two germline ends. The CDR3 is 13 residues long. The CDR3 nucleotides read TGTGCCAGTAGTATTAGTCGAAGTTACGAGCAGTACTTC. Residues: CASSISRSYEQYF.

V and J are TRBV24-1 and TRBJ2-3; TRBD1 is a possible D gene (5 bases). Germline V gene data show CDR1 as KGHDR and CDR2 as SFDVKD. The ends were cut back, 4 bases at V and 0 bases at J, with 13 bases in the middle. The CDR3 totals 16 residues. The CDR3 nucleotides are TGTGCCACCAGTGACTTTGTCCAGGGAAGCACAGATACGCAGTATTTT. Amino acids: CATSDFVQGSTDTQYF.